This T cell receptor (beta chain) was recovered during a study of T cell clones after liver transplantation. The ends lost 2 bases at V and 4 bases at J; junction bases unmatched: 4. Germline CDR1 and CDR2: SGDLS and YYNGEE. This CDR3 is built from 15 residues. The repertoire was sequenced with immunoSEQ multiplex PCR; TCRdb's copy has only in-frame clones and lacks some. The table has more than 70,000 clones, roughly 80% seen once; the top ten hold 2.8%. Sequenced material: CD4+ T cells from blood, taken at the 22-month timepoint. The chain combines TRBV9 with TRBJ2-1; 9 positions agree with TRBD1. The TCR comes from a human patient who received a liver transplant. Some T cells may trace back to the graft donor. CDR3 DNA sequence: TGTGCCAGCAGCGTTTTGGGACAGGGATACAATGAGCAGTTCTTC. Amino acids: CASSVLGQGYNEQFF.